Presented here are 17 T cell receptor beta chains from one specimen sequenced in a study of CD8 T cells in ankylosing spondylitis. TCRdb reprocessed the 5' RACE reads with MiXCR, giving one entry per CDR3 protein. The sample carries roughly 440,000 distinct CDR3 sequences, approximately 17% recorded once. General observations from the study: Seemingly characteristic of ankylosing spondylitis blood was a TCR beta motif consisting of under 10 highly homologous variants.

These receptors lack a known antigen. The sample consisted of blood, either unsorted or a sorted T cell fraction (not recorded which). Receptor source: a male donor with ankylosing spondylitis.

The CDR3 loop reads CSAHSGGVVDTQYF. CDR3 DNA sequence: TGCAGTGCTCATAGCGGGGGGGTTGTAGATACGCAGTATTTT. The gene calls are TRBV20-1 and TRBJ2-3, with 11 positions matching TRBD2. V lost 5 bases, J lost 5 bases, and 6 bases stayed unmatched. The germline V gene encodes CDR1 DFQATT and CDR2 SNEGSKA (reference sequence). The CDR3 contains 14 residues.

V usage is TRBV5-1 and J usage is TRBJ2-5; a possible D gene is TRBD2 (6 bases). CDR1 and CDR2 (germline): SGHRS, YFSETQ. V was trimmed by 6 bases and J by 5 bases, leaving 17 bases between them. The CDR3 runs to 14 residues. CDR3 sequence: CASTSGTGGETQYF. The CDR3 bases are TGCGCCAGCACCTCCGGGACTGGAGGGGAGACCCAGTACTTC.

This clonotype has more than one count but fewer than ten. The chain carries TRBV28 and TRBJ1-3; tentatively, D is TRBD1 (6 bases). Deletions cut 7 bases from V and 0 bases from J, with 16 bases between. Germline CDR1 and CDR2: MDHEN and SYDVKM. The CDR3 has 16 residues. Written as DNA, the CDR3 is TGTGCCAGCACCTCAGGGGCGGGCCCCTCTGGAAACACCATATATTTT. It yields the protein CASTSGAGPSGNTIYF.

This clonotype appeared many times. The genes are TRBV5-1 and TRBJ2-2, with D tentatively TRBD2 (7 bases). Germline CDR1 SGHRS, CDR2 YFSETQ. CDR3 length: 15 amino acids. The V gene lost 4 bases and the J gene lost 6 bases, with 16 bases spanning the gap. DNA of the CDR3: TGCGCCAGCAGCACAGTCGGGGGGCTCGCCGGGGAGCTGTTTTTT. It translates to CASSTVGGLAGELFF.

V usage is TRBV9 and J usage is TRBJ1-4, with 8 positions matching TRBD1. CDR1 and CDR2 from the germline V gene are SGDLS and YYNGEE. J gave up 8 bases and V 3 bases, and 6 bases lay outside the gene matches. The CDR3 has 14 amino acids. As DNA, the CDR3 is TGTGCCAGCAGCGGACAGGGGAAAATCGAAAAACTGTTTTTT. Protein: CASSGQGKIEKLFF.

The V call is TRBV7-2, the J call TRBJ1-3, with no clear D. Per the germline V gene, CDR1 is SGHTA and CDR2 is FQGNSA. This CDR3 has 15 amino acids. The V end was cut by 2 bases, the J end by 0 bases, with 8 bases between. CDR3 amino acids: CASSLPLTSGNTIYF. The CDR3 coding sequence is TGTGCCAGCAGCTTACCCCTTACCTCTGGAAACACCATATATTTT.

The chain recombines TRBV6-5 with TRBJ1-1; D uncertain. CDR1 is MNHEY and CDR2 is SVGAGI in the germline V gene. The CDR3 has 14 residues. Deletions cut 6 bases from V and 1 base from J, with 12 bases between. CDR3 amino acids: CASRVLLGNTEAFF. The CDR3 bases are TGTGCCAGCAGAGTACTCCTCGGGAACACTGAAGCTTTCTTT.

This clonotype was seen only a few times. The J gene is TRBJ2-6, the V gene TRBV3-1; perhaps D is TRBD1 or TRBD2 (5 bases each). The CDR3 is made up of 16 amino acids. Between the trimmed V and J ends, which lost 4 bases and 0 bases, there was a span of 10 bases. CDR1 is LGHDT and CDR2 is YNNKEL in the germline V gene (reference sequence). The CDR3 sequence is CASSLGRLSGANVLTF. DNA of the CDR3: TGTGCCAGCAGCCTGGGACGGCTCTCTGGGGCCAACGTCCTGACTTTC.

A few counts support this clonotype. CDR3 region: CASSQGLAEYNEQFF. The CDR3 DNA follows: TGTGCCAGCAGTCAGGGACTAGCGGAATACAATGAGCAGTTCTTC. The J gene is TRBJ2-1, the V gene TRBV28, with TRBD2 identical over 11 bases. Trimming removed 5 bases from V and 4 bases from J; junction bases left unmatched: 4. Per germline, CDR1 MDHEN and CDR2 SYDVKM. The CDR3 totals 15 residues.

This clonotype appeared a few times. The CDR3 sequence: CASTEEQGLRNIQYF. The CDR3 region has the DNA TGTGCCAGCACGGAGGAACAGGGGCTCCGGAACATTCAGTACTTC. The chain has TRBV2 and TRBJ2-4; 7 bases line up with TRBD1. CDR1 is SNHLY, CDR2 FYNNEI, per germline. The CDR3 covers 15 residues. V shed 7 bases, J shed 7 bases, and the junction held 13 bases outside the gene matches.

There are a few counts of this clonotype. The chain recombines TRBV7-2 with TRBJ1-2, with 10 bases matching TRBD1. V lost 5 bases to trimming and J lost 4 bases; unmatched junction nucleotides: 10. Germline V gene data show CDR1 as SGHTA and CDR2 as FQGNSA. The CDR3 has 16 amino acids. CDR3 coding DNA: TGTGCCAGCAGCAAGGGACAGGGGAGGTTTACCTATGGCTACACCTTC. Amino acid sequence: CASSKGQGRFTYGYTF.

This clonotype was detected a few times. The chain joins TRBV20-1 to TRBJ1-4; TRBD1 is a possible D gene (5 bases). Germline assignment: CDR1 DFQATT and CDR2 SNEGSKA (reference sequence). Trimming took 4 bases from V and 10 from J, leaving 19 bases between them. This CDR3 has 14 residues. The DNA for the CDR3 is TGCAGTGCTACCGACAGTCCCGTTGGGGGAAAACTGTTTTTT. Translating it yields CSATDSPVGGKLFF.

This clonotype has more than one count but fewer than ten. This rearrangement joins TRBV20-1 to TRBJ1-6; D may be TRBD1 (5 bases). Germline loops: CDR1 DFQATT, CDR2 SNEGSKA (reference sequence). The V end was cut by 2 bases, the J end by 3 bases, with 14 bases between. The CDR3 is made up of 16 amino acids. The CDR3 coding sequence is TGCAGTGCTAGACCCGAATTGGGGCACTATAATTCACCCCTCCACTTT. Amino acid sequence: CSARPELGHYNSPLHF.

The chain recombines TRBV7-9 with TRBJ1-2; D is perhaps TRBD1 (5 bases). The V gene lost 6 bases and the J gene lost 8 bases, with 25 bases spanning the gap. From germline, CDR1 is SEHNR and CDR2 FQNEAQ (reference sequence). The CDR3 spans 16 residues. CDR3 nucleotides: TGTGCCAGCAGTAACCTCCAAGCCGGGACGGTTGGCGGCTACACCTTC. Its translation: CASSNLQAGTVGGYTF.

This clonotype was observed a handful of times. The chain carries TRBV20-1 and TRBJ2-7; the D gene is possibly TRBD1 (7 bases). The V gene's germline CDR1 is DFQATT and CDR2 SNEGSKA (reference sequence). The CDR3 extends over 15 amino acids. Trimming removed 1 base from V and 5 bases from J, with 18 bases in between. CDR3 loop: CSARVGAGGSDEQYF. The CDR3 region has the DNA TGCAGTGCTAGAGTCGGGGCAGGGGGGAGTGACGAGCAGTACTTC.

There are a few counts of this clonotype. V gene TRBV24-1 combines with J gene TRBJ2-1; TRBD2 is a possible D gene (7 bases). Between the trimmed V and J ends, which lost 7 bases and 8 bases, there was a span of 11 bases. Germline CDR1 and CDR2: KGHDR and SFDVKD. This CDR3 has 12 amino acids. The CDR3 sequence: CATSEGGDEQFF. Written as DNA, the CDR3 is TGTGCCACCAGCGAGGGGGGGGATGAGCAGTTCTTC.

The chain couples TRBV7-9 to TRBJ2-2; 8 nucleotides line up with TRBD2. V dropped 7 bases and J dropped 2; count of bases not matched to a gene: 6. Per germline, CDR1 SEHNR and CDR2 FQNEAQ (reference sequence). The CDR3 has 15 residues. CDR3 residues: CASTGGGSNTGELFF. CDR3 DNA sequence: TGTGCCAGCACCGGGGGGGGCAGCAACACCGGGGAGCTGTTTTTT.